Below, 12 T cell receptor beta chains from the same sample are listed, as sequenced in a study of Tregs in tolerant kidney transplant recipients. TCRdb's table, derived via immunoSEQ multiplex PCR, lists solely in-frame clones and lacks some. Of 9,000 to 13,000 clones detected, around 90% appear once; the ten largest clones hold 6%. Which antigens these TCRs recognize remains unknown. Material: Tregs from blood cultured with allogeneic cells, obtained before the transplant. These receptors all come from a human patient who received a combined kidney and bone marrow transplant.

The genes are TRBV6-5 and TRBJ1-1; a weak D match, TRBD1 (5 bases). The CDR3 has 15 residues. Germline-derived CDR1 and CDR2 are MNHEY and SVGAGI. V dropped 0 bases and J dropped 5 bases, with 13 bases sitting between them. CDR3 in amino acids: CASSYSPGGGTEAFF. For the CDR3, the DNA is TGTGCCAGCAGTTACTCGCCGGGGGGGGGTACTGAAGCTTTCTTT.

The chain employs TRBV5-1 and TRBJ1-1; TRBD1 agrees at 8 bases. CDR1 and CDR2 (germline): SGHRS, YFSETQ. The CDR3 covers 14 residues. The junction had 4 bases not matched to a gene; V was cut back by 1 base and J by 5 bases. For the CDR3, the DNA is TGCGCCAGCAGCTTGCAGGGGGCATTTACTGAAGCTTTCTTT. Translated: CASSLQGAFTEAFF.

In its sample, this clone was seen once. The gene calls are TRBV5-6 and TRBJ2-5, with D possibly matching TRBD2 (5 bases). Germline V CDR1 and CDR2: SGHDT, YYEEEE. CDR3 length: 17 residues. V lost 4 bases and J 1 base, leaving 20 bases between the germline ends. CDR3 amino acids: CASSLRRARGFQETQYF. The CDR3 nucleotides are TGTGCCAGCAGCCTGAGACGGGCCAGAGGGTTCCAAGAGACCCAGTACTTC.

The V call is TRBV7-2, the J call TRBJ1-1; the D gene is possibly TRBD1 (5 bases). The germline gives CDR1 SGHTA, CDR2 FQGNSA. This CDR3 comprises 14 residues. V shed 7 bases and J shed 0 bases, with 12 bases lying between them. This CDR3 is CASTLGVMNTEAFF. CDR3 in DNA: TGTGCCAGCACCCTAGGGGTGATGAACACTGAAGCTTTCTTT.

This clone was seen once. The germline gene is not matched at one end of the junction; a read error may be the cause. Other nucleotide sequences in the sample specify the same CDR3. The chain carries TRBV12-5 and TRBJ2-1, with TRBD2 matching 9 bases. CDR3 size: 16 residues. Germline V lookup: CDR1 LGHNT, CDR2 FRNRAP. CDR3 region: CASGLLAGGNHNEQFF. The CDR3 bases are TGCGCTAGTGGTTTGCTGGCGGGAGGGAACCACAATGAGCAGTTCTTC.

The rearrangement joins TRBV27 to TRBJ2-1; 7 bases agree with TRBD2. With V trimmed by 7 bases and J by 9 bases, 15 bases remained unmatched. Germline V lookup: CDR1 MNHEY, CDR2 SMNVEV (reference sequence). This CDR3 comprises 15 residues. CDR3 protein: CASTTNPSGTREQFF. CDR3 in DNA: TGTGCCAGCACCACAAACCCTAGCGGTACACGTGAGCAGTTCTTC.

This chain joins TRBV5-1 and TRBJ1-6; D is ambiguous. Per germline, CDR1 SGHRS and CDR2 YFSETQ. Trimming shortened V by 7 bases and J by 0 bases, and 23 bases separated the two germline ends. This CDR3 is 19 amino acids long. This CDR3 is CASAPRSRISSSYNSPLHF. Here the CDR3 DNA reads TGCGCCAGCGCCCCCCGGAGCAGGATCTCAAGCTCCTATAATTCACCCCTCCACTTT.

V and J are TRBV4-1 and TRBJ2-7, with TRBD1 as a possible D gene (6 bases). Looked up from germline, CDR1 is MGHRA and CDR2 is YSYEKL. With 4 bases removed from V and 1 base from J, the gap between germline ends came to 17 bases. CDR3 length: 16 residues. CDR3 sequence (DNA): TGCGCCAGCAGCCCGTACCCGGGACAAGGGTCCTACGAGCAGTACTTC. The encoded protein is CASSPYPGQGSYEQYF.

This chain links TRBV7-2 with TRBJ2-3; the D is unclear. The CDR3 covers 14 residues. Germline CDR1 reads SGHTA; CDR2 reads FQGNSA. Between the trimmed V and J ends, which lost 0 bases and 3 bases, there was a span of 7 bases. The DNA for the CDR3 is TGTGCCAGCAGCTTAGCAGGAATAACAGATACGCAGTATTTT. Translating gives CASSLAGITDTQYF.

This chain connects TRBV19 to TRBJ1-4; D not certain. Germline CDR1 LNHDA, CDR2 SQIVND (reference sequence). The CDR3 sequence is 13 residues long. Between the trimmed V and J ends, which lost 5 bases and 3 bases, there was a span of 7 bases. This CDR3 is CASSRLANEKLFF. DNA for the CDR3: TGTGCCAGTAGTCGGTTGGCTAATGAAAAACTGTTTTTT.

The rearrangement uses TRBV4-2 and TRBJ2-1, with 11 positions matching TRBD2. The J segment lost 4 bases and the V segment lost 0 bases, leaving 5 bases of the junction unmatched. The V gene's germline CDR1 is LGHNA and CDR2 YNFKEQ. This CDR3 region has 17 residues. CDR3 in DNA: TGTGCCAGCAGCCAAGAGGGAACTAGCGGGAGATACAATGAGCAGTTCTTC. Its protein product is CASSQEGTSGRYNEQFF.

CDR3 sequence: CASSVGLAGSHEQYF. The CDR3, as DNA: TGTGCCAGCAGCGTTGGACTAGCGGGGTCCCACGAGCAGTACTTC. The chain has TRBV11-1 and TRBJ2-7; 12 bases match TRBD2. Germline V lookup: CDR1 SGHAT, CDR2 FQDESV (reference sequence). Germline trimming cut 5 bases from V and 5 bases from J; bases unmatched to any gene: 7. The CDR3 loop spans 15 amino acids.